One sample yielded the 8 T cell receptor beta chains listed below, sequenced in a study of shared clonotypes between healthy human individuals. The table came from immunoSEQ multiplex PCR; TCRdb's copy has only in-frame clones and leaves some out. The table has 650,000 to 800,000 clones, roughly nine tenths seen once. Selected positively for CCR7 and CD45RO-negative, naive CD8 cells excluded terminally differentiated effector memory CD45RA+ cells. The sequenced material came from naive CD8+ T cells sorted from blood. All receptors derive from a man in his thirties or forties in good health.

The chain has TRBV7-2 and TRBJ1-5; D might be TRBD1 (5 bases). Germline V gives CDR1 SGHTA, CDR2 FQGNSA. The CDR3 spans 15 residues. Trimming stripped 2 bases from V and 9 bases from J, with 17 bases between. The CDR3 coding sequence is TGTGCCAGCAGCTTATTCGGACACGAGAGTTCGCCCCAGCATTTT. Protein: CASSLFGHESSPQHF.

The chain employs TRBV27 and TRBJ2-1; no reliable D call. Trimming left V 10 bases short and J 4 bases short, with 20 bases between. The CDR3 covers 15 residues. CDR1 and CDR2 (germline): MNHEY, SMNVEV (reference sequence). CDR3 region: CAIARVARSYNEQFF. CDR3 DNA: TGTGCCATAGCACGGGTGGCCCGCTCTTACAATGAGCAGTTCTTC.

CDR3 nucleotide sequence: TGTGCCAGCAGTCATGGGACAGGGGTCGGCTACACCTTC. Translated: CASSHGTGVGYTF. J is TRBJ1-2 and V is TRBV27; 10 positions match TRBD1. The CDR3 runs to 13 residues. CDR1 is MNHEY, CDR2 SMNVEV, per germline (reference sequence). Germline trimming cut 5 bases from V and 8 bases from J; bases unmatched to any gene: 5.

The rearrangement joins TRBV29-1 to TRBJ2-7; D might be TRBD2 (5 bases). Trimming pared 2 bases from V and 0 bases from J, leaving 11 bases between. Germline V gene lookup returns CDR1 SQVTM and CDR2 ANQGSEA. This CDR3 contains 14 residues. In DNA, the CDR3 is TGCAGCGTTGAATCTGGGAGTTACTCCTACGAGCAGTACTTC. Its translation: CSVESGSYSYEQYF.

This chain links TRBV4-1 with TRBJ2-2; possibly TRBD1 for D (6 bases). V was clipped by 2 bases and J by 7 bases, with 11 bases between them. The CDR3 runs to 14 residues. In germline, CDR1 is MGHRA, CDR2 YSYEKL. CDR3 sequence (DNA): TGCGCCAGCAGCCAATTGAAGACAGGCGGGGAGCTGTTTTTT. This sequence encodes CASSQLKTGGELFF.

The chain combines TRBV19 with TRBJ2-7, with 8 bases aligning to TRBD1. Looked up from germline, CDR1 is LNHDA and CDR2 is SQIVND (reference sequence). The CDR3 totals 13 residues. The J segment lost 5 bases and the V segment lost 2 bases, leaving 2 bases of the junction unmatched. The CDR3 here is CASSISGGHEQYF. In DNA, the CDR3 is TGTGCCAGTAGTATATCAGGGGGCCACGAGCAGTACTTC.

The chain links TRBV4-3 to TRBJ2-7; TRBD1 matches 8 bases. Germline V gene data show CDR1 as LGHNA and CDR2 as YSLEER. V shed 3 bases, J shed 4 bases, and the junction held 5 bases outside the gene matches. The CDR3 is 14 residues long. The CDR3 coding sequence is TGCGCCAGCAGCCAGTGGGGACAGGAGTACGAGCAGTACTTC. The encoded protein is CASSQWGQEYEQYF.

This rearrangement joins TRBV7-2 to TRBJ2-3, with unresolved D. This CDR3 comprises 15 residues. Per germline, CDR1 SGHTA and CDR2 FQGNSA. V was clipped by 8 bases and J by 1 base, with 16 bases between them. The CDR3: CASGPGWVGTDTQYF. The CDR3 region has the DNA TGTGCCAGCGGCCCCGGGTGGGTGGGCACAGATACGCAGTATTTT.